What follows are 10 T cell receptor beta chains derived from one specimen sequenced in a study of molecular identifiers for immune sequencing clone quantification. TCRdb used MiXCR to reprocess the PCR reads, holding one entry per CDR3 protein. The table lists about 640,000 distinct CDR3 sequences, 15% to 20% of them singletons. Input material: naive CD8+ T cells from blood, with Jurkat cell RNA spiked in. Described subset: FACS-sorted CD8+CD4-CCR7+CD45RA+ naive T cells. The receptor source for this set is a human donor in good health. Some libraries in this study had Jurkat cell RNA spiked in.

This clonotype came up many times. The V gene is TRBV5-4, the J gene TRBJ2-3; 11 bases match TRBD2. J gave up 7 bases and V 1 base, and 8 bases lay outside the gene matches. Germline-derived CDR1 and CDR2 are SGHNT and YYREEE (reference sequence). This CDR3 has 16 amino acids. The CDR3 nucleotides are TGTGCCAGCAGCTTGTTACTAGCGGGAGTCAAACATACGCAGTATTTT. Its protein is CASSLLLAGVKHTQYF.

This chain joins TRBV4-3 and TRBJ2-5; TRBD1 aligns across 9 bases. Germline V lookup: CDR1 LGHNA, CDR2 YSLEER. The V gene end was trimmed by 3 bases and the J gene end by 2 bases; junction bases not matched to a gene: 4. The CDR3 is 15 amino acids. The CDR3 sequence is CASSQGTGWQETQYF. In DNA form, the CDR3 reads TGCGCCAGCAGCCAGGGGACAGGGTGGCAAGAGACCCAGTACTTC.

There are many counts of this clonotype. This chain connects TRBV28 to TRBJ1-5, with TRBD1 as a possible D gene (5 bases). Germline V gene data show CDR1 as MDHEN and CDR2 as SYDVKM. There are 12 residues in the CDR3. Trimming removed 6 bases from V and 4 bases from J, with 7 bases in between. The CDR3 DNA follows: TGTGCCAGCAGGGAGGGGAATCAGCCCCAGCATTTT. This translates into CASREGNQPQHF.

This clonotype has only a few counts. The rearrangement links TRBV4-3 to TRBJ1-2; 10 bases are shared with TRBD1. CDR3 size: 16 residues. Germline CDR1 is LGHNA and CDR2 is YSLEER. With V trimmed by 3 bases and J by 3 bases, 7 bases remained unmatched. CDR3 nucleotide sequence: TGCGCCAGCAGCCAGCAAGCCGGGACAGGGGACTATGGCTACACCTTC. It is translated as CASSQQAGTGDYGYTF.

This clonotype has at least ten counts. This chain connects TRBV25-1 to TRBJ2-7; no clear D. Trimming removed 4 bases from V and 0 bases from J, with 4 bases in between. The CDR3 is 12 residues long. Germline V gene lookup returns CDR1 MGHDK and CDR2 SYGVNS. CDR3 bases: TGTGCCAGCAGTGCTATCTCCTACGAGCAGTACTTC. It encodes CASSAISYEQYF.

Of note for this clonotype: This may come from a read error, since a much larger clone is one base off. The chain combines TRBV5-4 with TRBJ1-1; no clear D gene. The germline V gene encodes CDR1 SGHNT and CDR2 YYREEE (reference sequence). This CDR3 has 14 amino acids. CDR3 in amino acids: CAGSVPSGSTEAFF. CDR3 sequence (DNA): TGTGCCGGCAGCGTGCCGTCCGGGAGCACTGAAGCTTTCTTT.

The chain carries TRBV9 and TRBJ2-2, with TRBD2 matching over 7 bases. With V trimmed by 4 bases and J by 1 base, 7 bases remained unmatched. Germline V gene data show CDR1 as SGDLS and CDR2 as YYNGEE. The length of the CDR3 is 16 residues. This CDR3 reads CASSPKRGENTGELFF. The CDR3 DNA reads TGTGCCAGCAGCCCCAAGCGGGGAGAGAACACCGGGGAGCTGTTTTTT.

This clonotype was counted many times. The rearrangement joins TRBV7-6 to TRBJ2-5; no reliable D call. The length of the CDR3 is 15 residues. The ends were cut back, 1 base at V and 2 bases at J, with 11 bases in the middle. Germline lookup yields CDR1 SGHVS and CDR2 FNYEAQ. CDR3 nucleotides: TGTGCCAGCAGCTTAGATGGTAGGATTCAAGAGACCCAGTACTTC. Its translation: CASSLDGRIQETQYF.

This clonotype has at least ten counts. The rearrangement links TRBV5-6 to TRBJ1-5; D remains unclear. CDR1 and CDR2 (germline): SGHDT, YYEEEE. V was trimmed by 4 bases and J by 2 bases, leaving 16 bases between them. This CDR3 has 16 amino acids. CDR3 sequence (DNA): TGTGCCAGCAGCCCGGACTCCATGGGGTGCAATCAGCCCCAGCATTTT. Translation: CASSPDSMGCNQPQHF. Full variable domain (remainder filled in from reference TRBV5-6 and TRBJ1-5): DAGVTQSPTHLIKTRGQQVTLRCSPKSGHDTVSWYQQALGQGPQFIFQYYEEEERQRGNFPDRFSGHQFPNYSSELNVNALLLGDSALYLCASSPDSMGCNQPQHFGDGTRLSIL.

The chain joins TRBV10-3 to TRBJ2-5, with 8 bases aligning to TRBD2. Germline-derived CDR1 and CDR2 are ENHRY and SYGVKD. With V trimmed by 9 bases and J by 4 bases, 10 bases remained unmatched. This CDR3 comprises 14 residues. In DNA, the CDR3 is TGTGCCATTAGCCGACTAGCGTCCCGAGAGACCCAGTACTTC. Amino acids: CAISRLASRETQYF.